This T cell receptor (beta chain) was recorded in a study of beta chain features in type 1 diabetes. The overall study: Analysis included over 100,000,000 sorted cells drawn from all samples. Findings of the study overall: Patients with type 1 diabetes showed fewer VDJ junction insertions and more deletions. Shorter TCRB CDR3s, moderately but significantly so, were found in Type 1 diabetes patients in all four CD4+ subsets. A possible short-template PCR bias applies equally to patients and controls.

Comment on this clone: Its cognate antigen is unknown.

Germline V gene sequence: CDR1 MDHEN, CDR2 SYDVKM. This CDR3 spans 15 amino acids. The V end was cut by 5 bases, the J end by 0 bases, with 13 bases between. Sorting that relied on CD45RO/CCR7/CD25/CD127/CD95/CD27 yielded CD4+ naive, central memory, regulatory and stem cell-like memory cells. Expressed TCRB transcripts were sequenced, since all the RNA that had been isolated was reverse transcribed. Assay: immunoSEQ multiplex PCR; the TCRdb copy retains only in-frame clones and omits some. The sample yields hundreds of thousands of clones, 11% to 15% seen once. The source material was naive CD4+ T cells from blood. The rearrangement uses TRBV28 and TRBJ2-5; possible D gene TRBD1, 6 bases. This TCR was sampled from a man between 18 and 35 years old with type 1 diabetes. The CDR3 DNA sequence: TGTGCCAGCAGTCTTACTTACAGGGACCAAGAGACCCAGTACTTC. Amino acid sequence: CASSLTYRDQETQYF.